This T cell receptor (beta chain) was documented in a study of CD8+CD57+ T cells in acquired aplastic anemia. At the level of the study: CD4+ cell libraries from healthy donors averaged about 10.8 million reads.

Both TCR beta VDJ combination and CDR3 sequence profiling were carried out. Genomic DNA was the template for this profiling. Via MiXCR, TCRdb re-called the reads, giving one row per CDR3 protein. The table records about 210,000 distinct CDR3 sequences, almost 35% of them present only once. Trimming cost V 9 bases and J 7 bases, with 27 bases left between them. Germline V lookup: CDR1 LNHDA, CDR2 SQIVND (reference sequence). The CDR3 contains 16 residues. Sequenced material: sorted CD4+, CD8+, or CD8+CD57+ T cells (not recorded which) from PBMCs. The chain is built from TRBV19 and TRBJ1-2; D possibly corresponds to TRBD1 (6 bases). The receptor comes from a human donor in good health, serving as a control. In nucleotides, the CDR3 is TGTGCCAGCAGCTTGAGCGGGCCAGGGGCTGGTCGTGGCTACACCTTC. It encodes CASSLSGPGAGRGYTF.